The TCR beta chain under discussion was sequenced for a study of cytotoxic CD8 clonotypes in ibrutinib-treated CLL. For the study at large: Enrolment comprised approximately 10 relapsed/refractory and some 15 treatment-naive patients; about 18 were IGHV unmutated. Responses comprised about 25 partial and 2 complete; at median about 71 months, about 15 remained remitted and some 12 progressed. Overall study findings and caveats: Against age-matched healthy donors, baseline clonality ran higher and tracked circulating CD8+ T-cell counts. A rise in clonality was seen at ibrutinib response, and a fall back toward baseline was seen at progression.

The germline CDR1 and CDR2 sequences are SEHNR and FQNEAQ (reference sequence). Trimming cost V 5 bases and J 4 bases; bases outside gene matches: 9. The CDR3 is made up of 15 amino acids. Here immunoSEQ multiplex PCR was the method, and the copy in TCRdb shows in-frame clones only, minus some. The table records more than 85,000 clones, about 74% of them present only once. As regards this clone: Its antigen remains unidentified.

The chain joins TRBV7-9 to TRBJ1-2, with 8 bases that match TRBD1. The source was PBMCs, collected after 24 months of ibrutinib treatment. The clonotype originates from a human donor with chronic lymphocytic leukemia. DNA for the CDR3: TGTGCCAGCAGCCCCGCAGGGGGCGGTATCTATGGCTACACCTTC. It specifies CASSPAGGGIYGYTF.